The 32 T cell receptor beta chains in this list originate from one sample, sequenced in a study of blood T cell repertoires in COVID-19. Repertoires were generated with immunoSEQ multiplex PCR, while TCRdb's copy carries only in-frame clones and drops some. The data hold some 86,000 clones, with roughly 90% observed a single time. Sequenced sample: peripheral blood. Source of these receptors: a human donor with active COVID-19. The donor label of this sample is uncertain.

The chain couples TRBV7-9 to TRBJ2-3; D uncertain. Germline loops: CDR1 SEHNR, CDR2 FQNEAQ (reference sequence). Deletions cut 3 bases from V and 0 bases from J, with 13 bases between. CDR3 length: 16 amino acids. The CDR3 DNA reads as TGTGCCAGCAGCTTTGAAGCGAGAACTAGCACAGATACGCAGTATTTT. Amino acid sequence: CASSFEARTSTDTQYF.

V usage is TRBV11-1 and J usage is TRBJ2-1; the match to TRBD2 covers 14 bases. V shed 4 bases, J shed 8 bases, and the junction held 4 bases outside the gene matches. This CDR3 spans 15 amino acids. CDR1 and CDR2 from the germline V gene are SGHAT and FQDESV (reference sequence). CDR3 in amino acids: CASSSGTSGGYEQFF. CDR3 in DNA: TGTGCCAGCAGCTCCGGGACTAGCGGGGGCTATGAGCAGTTCTTC.

The rearrangement joins TRBV5-1 to TRBJ2-3; weak D call: TRBD1 (7 bases). Germline V gene data show CDR1 as SGHRS and CDR2 as YFSETQ. The CDR3 covers 16 residues. Trimming stripped 2 bases from V and 4 bases from J, with 17 bases between. In DNA form, the CDR3 reads TGCGCCAGCAGCTTTGAGGAGGGGGCAGGGGCAGATACGCAGTATTTT. This translates into CASSFEEGAGADTQYF.

This clone was seen a few times. This sequence joins TRBV11-2 and TRBJ2-1; 10 bases align to TRBD2. Germline CDR1 SGHAT, CDR2 FQNNGV. V gave up 5 bases and J gave up 8 bases; unmatched junction bases: 12. There are 16 residues in the CDR3. The CDR3 DNA reads as TGTGCCAGCAGCCGAGGAGCGAGCGGGGGGGGGTATGAGCAGTTCTTC. This gives the protein CASSRGASGGGYEQFF.

The chain recombines TRBV19 with TRBJ1-2; TRBD1 is a possible D gene (5 bases). There are 13 residues in the CDR3. The ends were cut back, 2 bases at V and 8 bases at J, with 12 bases in the middle. Germline V gene sequence: CDR1 LNHDA, CDR2 SQIVND (reference sequence). CDR3: CASSIKGAGGYTF. DNA for the CDR3: TGTGCCAGTAGTATAAAAGGGGCGGGGGGCTACACCTTC.

This clone was found once. The genes are TRBV10-3 and TRBJ2-7; D remains unclear. The V gene lost 11 bases and the J gene lost 1 base, with 24 bases spanning the gap. This CDR3 is built from 16 residues. CDR1 and CDR2 (germline): ENHRY, SYGVKD. The chain's CDR3 is CAADPDGGDSSYEQYF. CDR3 DNA sequence: TGTGCCGCCGACCCTGACGGCGGTGATTCGTCCTACGAGCAGTACTTC.

The rearrangement joins TRBV7-9 to TRBJ2-1; 7 bases are shared with TRBD2. The trim removed 6 bases at V and 5 bases at J, leaving 13 bases unmatched. Germline values: CDR1 SEHNR, CDR2 FQNEAQ (reference sequence). The CDR3 is 16 residues long. In DNA, the CDR3 is TGTGCCAGCAGACCCCCGACTAGCCGCCTTCACAATGAGCAGTTCTTC. Its protein is CASRPPTSRLHNEQFF.

In DNA, the CDR3 is TGTGCCAGCAGCTTAGGGGGGGGACAGGCCAGGAACACTGAAGCTTTCTTT. This sequence encodes CASSLGGGQARNTEAFF. This chain joins TRBV7-6 and TRBJ1-1, with 8 nucleotides matching TRBD1. V was pared by 1 base and J by 1 base, with 8 bases of the junction left unmatched. Germline V gene lookup returns CDR1 SGHVS and CDR2 FNYEAQ. This CDR3 contains 17 residues. The complete variable domain, with remaining parts taken from reference TRBV7-6 and TRBJ1-1, reads GAGVSQSPRYKVTKRGQDVALRCDPISGHVSLYWYRQALGQGPEFLTYFNYEAQQDKSGLPNDRFSAERPEGSISTLTIQRTEQRDSAMYRCASSLGGGQARNTEAFFGQGTRLTVV.

The chain links TRBV3-1 (or the pseudogene TRBV3-2) to TRBJ1-1; a weak D match, TRBD1 (6 bases). The CDR3 runs 14 residues. The germline CDR1 and CDR2 sequences are LGHDT and YNNKEL (reference sequence). Trimming took 0 bases from V and 8 from J, leaving 13 bases between them. This CDR3 reads CASSQDGGREEAFF. CDR3 nucleotide sequence: TGTGCCAGCAGCCAAGACGGGGGGCGGGAGGAAGCTTTCTTT.

The gene calls are TRBV27 and TRBJ1-1; 12 bases align to TRBD1. The germline V gene encodes CDR1 MNHEY and CDR2 SMNVEV (reference sequence). CDR3 size: 17 residues. The trim removed 0 bases at V and 5 bases at J, leaving 7 bases unmatched. The CDR3 coding sequence is TGTGCCAGCAGTTTATCGGGACAGGGGGCGCTGGGGACTGAAGCTTTCTTT. This translates into CASSLSGQGALGTEAFF.

The chain employs TRBV7-3 and TRBJ2-1, with TRBD2 as a possible D gene (6 bases). The CDR3 loop spans 15 amino acids. The ends were cut back, 2 bases at V and 6 bases at J, with 14 bases in the middle. Per the germline V gene, CDR1 is SGHTA and CDR2 is FQGTGA. The CDR3: CASSLAEPTSNEQFF. DNA for the CDR3: TGTGCCAGCAGCTTAGCGGAGCCGACTAGCAATGAGCAGTTCTTC.

DNA of the CDR3: TGTGCCAGCAGCTTGGCCCACAGGGCAGAGACCCAGTACTTC. This gives the protein CASSLAHRAETQYF. The rearrangement links TRBV5-6 to TRBJ2-5, with a possible D match to TRBD1 (6 bases). The V gene lost 0 bases and the J gene lost 4 bases, with 10 bases spanning the gap. The CDR3 runs to 14 residues. Germline CDR1 and CDR2: SGHDT and YYEEEE.

The rearrangement joins TRBV5-1 to TRBJ2-7, with TRBD2 matching over 7 bases. Germline values: CDR1 SGHRS, CDR2 YFSETQ. Unmatched junction bases numbered 5, after V lost 4 bases and J lost 1 base. This CDR3 spans 14 amino acids. CDR3 sequence reads: CASSPWGGSYEQYF. The CDR3 bases are TGCGCCAGCAGCCCCTGGGGGGGATCCTACGAGCAGTACTTC.

The chain couples TRBV5-6 to TRBJ2-3; D is uncertain. V lost 2 bases and J 1 base, leaving 8 bases between the germline ends. The germline CDR1 and CDR2 sequences are SGHDT and YYEEEE. The CDR3 has 14 amino acids. In DNA, the CDR3 is TGTGCCAGCAGCTTTGTCGAGGGCACAGATACGCAGTATTTT. It encodes CASSFVEGTDTQYF.

The rearrangement uses TRBV19 and TRBJ2-5; the D gene is possibly TRBD1 (7 bases). CDR1 and CDR2 (germline): LNHDA, SQIVND (reference sequence). V dropped 10 bases and J dropped 4 bases, with 13 bases sitting between them. The CDR3 extends over 12 amino acids. The CDR3 DNA reads TGTGCCACCAACCAGGGGGGAGAGACCCAGTACTTC. Amino acids: CATNQGGETQYF.

This chain uses TRBV6-6 with TRBJ1-6; 8 bases are a match to TRBD1. The germline V gene encodes CDR1 MNHNY and CDR2 SVGAGI (reference sequence). This CDR3 region has 14 residues. Trimming at V came to 4 bases and at J to 8 bases, leaving 4 bases not matched to a gene. CDR3 sequence: CASSLGQGDSPLHF. CDR3 DNA: TGTGCCAGCAGTTTAGGACAGGGTGATTCACCCCTCCACTTT.

The chain combines TRBV4-2 with TRBJ2-3; perhaps TRBD1 as D (6 bases). This CDR3 has 21 amino acids. Trimming took 1 base from V and 0 from J, leaving 26 bases between them. Germline-derived CDR1 and CDR2 are LGHNA and YNFKEQ. CDR3 sequence reads: CASSQGVTGPNLKRSTDTQYF. The CDR3, as DNA: TGTGCCAGCAGCCAAGGTGTTACAGGGCCCAACCTAAAACGCAGCACAGATACGCAGTATTTT.

The rearrangement uses TRBV6-2 or TRBV6-3 and TRBJ2-3; TRBD1 aligns across 11 bases. V gave up 6 bases and J gave up 8 bases; unmatched junction bases: 10. This CDR3 region has 15 residues. The germline V gene encodes CDR1 MNHEY and CDR2 SVGEGT. The CDR3 region is CASSTGTGGGGTQYF. CDR3 nucleotide sequence: TGTGCCAGCAGCACCGGGACAGGGGGAGGTGGTACGCAGTATTTT.

The chain carries TRBV19 and TRBJ2-2; TRBD2 matches at 11 bases. V shed 4 bases, J shed 5 bases, and the junction held 12 bases outside the gene matches. The CDR3 is 18 residues long. Germline V gene data show CDR1 as LNHDA and CDR2 as SQIVND (reference sequence). In DNA form, the CDR3 reads TGTGCCAGTAGTACCCCCAGACTAGCGGGGAGCAGTACCGGGGAGCTGTTTTTT. It translates to CASSTPRLAGSSTGELFF.

The CDR3 nucleotides are TGTGCCAGCAGACCGGGAGGGTATAGTGAAAAACTGTTTTTT. This gives the protein CASRPGGYSEKLFF. The V gene is TRBV7-9, the J gene TRBJ1-4; D gene unclear. Trimming removed 6 bases from V and 7 bases from J, with 15 bases in between. Germline values: CDR1 SEHNR, CDR2 FQNEAQ (reference sequence). The CDR3 length is 14 residues.

The genes are TRBV19 and TRBJ1-4; D may be TRBD1 (6 bases). Germline-derived CDR1 and CDR2 are LNHDA and SQIVND (reference sequence). This CDR3 comprises 15 residues. Trimming removed 6 bases at V and 2 bases at J, with 13 bases between. The CDR3 DNA is TGTGCCAGTAGCCCCGGGGGGGCCACTAATGAAAAACTGTTTTTT. This translates into CASSPGGATNEKLFF. Full variable domain (rest looked up from reference TRBV19 and TRBJ1-4): DGGITQSPKYLFRKEGQNVTLSCEQNLNHDAMYWYRQDPGQGLRLIYYSQIVNDFQKGDIAEGYSVSREKKESFPLTVTSAQKNPTAFYLCASSPGGATNEKLFFGSGTQLSVL.

The chain recombines TRBV7-9 with TRBJ1-1, with D perhaps TRBD1 (6 bases). With 5 bases removed from V and 11 bases from J, the gap between germline ends came to 15 bases. Per germline, CDR1 SEHNR and CDR2 FQNEAQ (reference sequence). This CDR3 is 12 amino acids long. The DNA for the CDR3 is TGTGCCAGCAGCCCAACCGGGACAACGGCTTTCTTT. Protein sequence: CASSPTGTTAFF.

The V gene is TRBV6-4, the J gene TRBJ2-1; TRBD2 matches at 12 bases. Germline V lookup: CDR1 MRHNA, CDR2 SNTAGT. The CDR3 sequence is 15 residues long. The trim removed 4 bases at V and 8 bases at J, leaving 6 bases unmatched. The CDR3, as DNA: TGTGCCAGCAGTGTCCTAGCGGGGGGGCGGCATGAGCAGTTCTTC. Its protein is CASSVLAGGRHEQFF.

As DNA, the CDR3 is TGCGCCAGCAGCCAAGTCGGCAGGGAAACCGGGGAGCTGTTTTTT. Its translation is CASSQVGRETGELFF. The rearrangement joins TRBV4-1 to TRBJ2-2, with D maybe TRBD1 (5 bases). V was clipped by 1 base and J by 5 bases, with 11 bases between them. Germline-derived CDR1 and CDR2 are MGHRA and YSYEKL. The CDR3 consists of 15 residues.

Written as DNA, the CDR3 is TGCGCCAGCAGCAACGAACAGAACACCGGGGAGCTGTTTTTT. It translates to CASSNEQNTGELFF. The chain employs TRBV5-1 and TRBJ2-2; D uncertain. This CDR3 contains 14 residues. V was shortened by 4 bases and J by 1 base, with 8 bases between the two germline ends. Germline-derived CDR1 and CDR2 are SGHRS and YFSETQ.

The V and J genes are TRBV4-1 and TRBJ2-1; TRBD1 is a possible D gene (5 bases). Germline CDR1 is MGHRA and CDR2 is YSYEKL. The germline V and J ends were trimmed by 1 base and 3 bases, with 16 bases remaining between them. The CDR3 has 17 amino acids. CDR3 bases: TGCGCCAGCAGCCAAGTAAGGGGTGGAGTAAGCTACAATGAGCAGTTCTTC. Its translation is CASSQVRGGVSYNEQFF.

The chain is built from TRBV23-1 and TRBJ2-7; 7 nucleotides match TRBD1. TRBV23-1 has ORF status, its function being uncertain. The V segment lost 2 bases and the J segment 2 bases; nucleotides outside the gene matches: 0. This CDR3 contains 13 residues. In DNA form, the CDR3 reads TGCGCCAGCAGTCAACAGGGGGCCTACGAGCAGTACTTC. Translating it yields CASSQQGAYEQYF.

The chain couples TRBV24-1 to TRBJ1-5; D is unresolved. CDR1 and CDR2 (germline): KGHDR, SFDVKD. V lost 7 bases, J lost 2 bases, and 8 bases lay in between. The CDR3 contains 13 residues. CDR3 DNA sequence: TGTGCCACCAGATGCCAGGGCAATCAGCCCCAGCATTTT. Its protein product is CATRCQGNQPQHF.

The chain couples TRBV9 to TRBJ2-7; D might be TRBD1 (6 bases). The germline CDR1 and CDR2 sequences are SGDLS and YYNGEE. With 3 bases removed from V and 2 bases from J, the gap between germline ends came to 12 bases. This CDR3 spans 14 amino acids. CDR3 in amino acids: CASSGRDTPYEQYF. CDR3 nucleotide sequence: TGTGCCAGCAGCGGCCGGGACACACCCTACGAGCAGTACTTC.

This sequence joins TRBV7-2 and TRBJ2-1, with 8 bases aligning to TRBD2. The J segment lost 9 bases and the V segment lost 1 base, leaving 11 bases of the junction unmatched. Germline loops: CDR1 SGHTA, CDR2 FQGNSA. This CDR3 contains 16 residues. The CDR3 region has the DNA TGTGCCAGCAGCTTAGGGTCCGGGGGGGCCAGGGGTGAGCAGTTCTTC. It encodes CASSLGSGGARGEQFF.

The rearrangement joins TRBV5-1 to TRBJ1-2; no clear D gene. Germline V gene lookup returns CDR1 SGHRS and CDR2 YFSETQ. Deletions cut 2 bases from V and 3 bases from J, with 11 bases between. CDR3 length equals 14 residues. DNA of the CDR3: TGCGCCAGCAGCTTCATGGCCCGTTACTATGGCTACACCTTC. It encodes CASSFMARYYGYTF. Based on the CDR3 plus reference TRBV5-1 and TRBJ1-2, the full variable domain is KAGVTQTPRYLIKTRGQQVTLSCSPISGHRSVSWYQQTPGQGLQFLFEYFSETQRNKGNFPGRFSGRQFSNSRSEMNVSTLELGDSALYLCASSFMARYYGYTFGSGTRLTVV.

This CDR3 is CASSQGEAYEQYF. CDR3 nucleotide sequence: TGTGCCAGCAGCCAGGGGGAGGCCTACGAGCAGTACTTC. The chain couples TRBV11-3 to TRBJ2-7; TRBD1 is a possible D gene (7 bases). The length of the CDR3 is 13 residues. V lost 5 bases and J 2 bases, leaving 10 bases between the germline ends. CDR1 and CDR2 from the germline V gene are SGHNT and YENEEA.